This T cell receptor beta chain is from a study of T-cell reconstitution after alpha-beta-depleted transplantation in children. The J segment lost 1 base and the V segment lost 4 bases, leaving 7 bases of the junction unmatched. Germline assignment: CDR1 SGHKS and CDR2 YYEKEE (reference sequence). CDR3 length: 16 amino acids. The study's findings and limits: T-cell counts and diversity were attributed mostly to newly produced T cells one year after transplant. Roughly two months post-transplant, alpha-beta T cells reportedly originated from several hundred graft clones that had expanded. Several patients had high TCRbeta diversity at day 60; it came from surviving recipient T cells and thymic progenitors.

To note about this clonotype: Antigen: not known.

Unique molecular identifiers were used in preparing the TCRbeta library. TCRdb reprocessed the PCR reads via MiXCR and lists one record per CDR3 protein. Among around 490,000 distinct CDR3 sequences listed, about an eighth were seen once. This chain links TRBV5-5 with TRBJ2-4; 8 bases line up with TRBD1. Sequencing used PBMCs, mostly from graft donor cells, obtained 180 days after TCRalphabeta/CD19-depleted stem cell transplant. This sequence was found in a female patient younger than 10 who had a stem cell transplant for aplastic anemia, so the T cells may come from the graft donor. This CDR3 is CASSRQGYHAKNIQYF. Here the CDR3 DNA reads TGTGCCAGCAGCCGACAGGGGTATCACGCCAAAAACATTCAGTACTTC.